Here is one T cell receptor beta chain with its context. Its target is not known. Next came a second PCR, run for roughly 6 to 11 cycles, which used a sample-barcoded 5' primer along with a J-beta primer mix. TCRdb reanalysed the 5' RACE reads using MiXCR and keeps one entry per CDR3 protein. The data hold around 780,000 distinct CDR3 sequences, with roughly 56% observed a single time. These data belong to a study of blood T cells in healthy people across ages. Findings and caveats of the study: Roughly linear age-related decline in beta diversity appeared, significant by age about 40.

The specimen was blood. This receptor was taken from a man aged 40-49 years in good health.

The CDR3 DNA follows: TGTGCCAGCAGTGCTGGGGACAGGGACTACGAGCAGTACTTC. Its translation: CASSAGDRDYEQYF. V gene TRBV28 combines with J gene TRBJ2-7; 9 nucleotides match TRBD1. Germline values: CDR1 MDHEN, CDR2 SYDVKM. The trim removed 5 bases at V and 3 bases at J, leaving 5 bases unmatched. There are 14 residues in the CDR3.